This record covers a single T cell receptor (beta chain). What it binds is unknown. Deletions cut 5 bases from V and 4 bases from J, with 14 bases between. The CDR3 totals 14 residues. Per the germline V gene, CDR1 is SEHNR and CDR2 is FQNEAQ (reference sequence). Method: immunoSEQ multiplex PCR; TCRdb's copy keeps in-frame clones and lacks some. The sample records roughly 25,000 clones, roughly 80% being singletons. This sample was included in a study of graft-versus-host responses after intestinal transplantation. Whole-study context: All recipients were given anti-thymocyte globulin induction, and tacrolimus and steroids were then administered for three to four years.

Regarding the study as a whole: Recipient bone marrow held GvH clones, some seen earlier in ileum or blood. Graft-donor T cell macrochimerism coincided with high graft-versus-host to host-versus-graft clonal ratios in allografts.

The source of this sequence is a human patient who received an intestinal transplant, so some T cells may come from the graft donor. Sequenced here: PBMCs, sampled approximately four weeks after intestinal transplant. The genes are TRBV7-9 and TRBJ1-2, with D perhaps TRBD1 (5 bases). The CDR3 DNA reads TGTGCCAGCAGCCAGACCCGGGACTTCTATGGCTACACCTTC. Its translation: CASSQTRDFYGYTF. The whole variable domain, remainder taken from reference TRBV7-9 and TRBJ1-2, is DTGVSQNPRHKITKRGQNVTFRCDPISEHNRLYWYRQTLGQGPEFLTYFQNEAQLEKSRLLSDRFSAERPKGSFSTLEIQRTEQGDSAMYLCASSQTRDFYGYTFGSGTRLTVV.